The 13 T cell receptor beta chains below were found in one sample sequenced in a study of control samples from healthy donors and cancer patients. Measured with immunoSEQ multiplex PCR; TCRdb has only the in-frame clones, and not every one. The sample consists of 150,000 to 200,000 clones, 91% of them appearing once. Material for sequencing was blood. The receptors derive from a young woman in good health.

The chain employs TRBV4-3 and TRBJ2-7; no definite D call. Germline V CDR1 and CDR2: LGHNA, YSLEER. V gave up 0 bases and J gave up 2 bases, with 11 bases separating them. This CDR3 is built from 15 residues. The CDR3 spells CASSQDVTATYEQYF. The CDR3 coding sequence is TGCGCCAGCAGCCAAGATGTGACGGCGACCTACGAGCAGTACTTC.

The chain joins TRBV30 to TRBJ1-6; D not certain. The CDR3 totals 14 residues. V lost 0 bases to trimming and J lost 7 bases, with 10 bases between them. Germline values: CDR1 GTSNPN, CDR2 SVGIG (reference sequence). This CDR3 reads CAWSVLSGNSPLHF. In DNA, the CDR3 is TGTGCCTGGAGTGTACTTTCAGGAAATTCACCCCTCCACTTT.

The CDR3 reads CATDRPYNSPLHF. CDR3 DNA sequence: TGTGCCACGGACAGGCCCTATAATTCACCCCTCCACTTT. This chain uses TRBV15 with TRBJ1-6; 7 bases agree with TRBD1. The CDR3 is 13 residues long. Unmatched junction bases numbered 1, after V lost 9 bases and J lost 2 bases. Germline-derived CDR1 and CDR2 are LNHNV and YYDKDF (reference sequence). The variable domain in full, with the rest retrieved from reference TRBV15 and TRBJ1-6, is DAMVIQNPRYQVTQFGKPVTLSCSQTLNHNVMYWYQQKSSQAPKLLFHYYDKDFNNEADTPDNFQSRRPNTSFCFLDIRSPGLGDTAMYLCATDRPYNSPLHFGNGTRLTVT.

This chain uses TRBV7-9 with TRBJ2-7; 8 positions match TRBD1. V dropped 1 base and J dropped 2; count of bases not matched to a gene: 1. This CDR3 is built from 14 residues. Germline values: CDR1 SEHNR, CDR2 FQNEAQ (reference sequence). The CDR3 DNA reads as TGTGCCAGCAGCTTAGAACAGGGGGCCTACGAGCAGTACTTC. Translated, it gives CASSLEQGAYEQYF.

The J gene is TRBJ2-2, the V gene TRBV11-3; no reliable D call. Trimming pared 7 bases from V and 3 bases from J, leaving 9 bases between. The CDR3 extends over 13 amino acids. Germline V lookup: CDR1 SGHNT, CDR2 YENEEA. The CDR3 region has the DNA TGTGCCAGCATCCTCCTAGACACCGGGGAGCTGTTTTTT. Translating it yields CASILLDTGELFF.

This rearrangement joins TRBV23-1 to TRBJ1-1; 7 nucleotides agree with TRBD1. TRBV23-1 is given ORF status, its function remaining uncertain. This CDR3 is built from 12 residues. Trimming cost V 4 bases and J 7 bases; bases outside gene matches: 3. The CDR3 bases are TGCGCCAGCAGTCTTCCAGGGGGTGAAGCTTTCTTT. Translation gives CASSLPGGEAFF.

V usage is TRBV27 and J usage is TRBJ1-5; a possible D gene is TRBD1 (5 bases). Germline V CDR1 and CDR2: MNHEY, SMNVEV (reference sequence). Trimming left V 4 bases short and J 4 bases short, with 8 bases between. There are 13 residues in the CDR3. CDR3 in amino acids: CASSYRPNQPQHF. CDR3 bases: TGTGCCAGCAGTTACAGGCCGAATCAGCCCCAGCATTTT.

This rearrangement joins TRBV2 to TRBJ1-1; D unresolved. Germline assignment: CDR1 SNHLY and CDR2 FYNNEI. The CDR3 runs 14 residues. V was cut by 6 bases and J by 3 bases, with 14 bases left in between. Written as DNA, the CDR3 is TGTGCCAGCAGCCTCGCCGGGCGGGACACTGAAGCTTTCTTT. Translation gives CASSLAGRDTEAFF.

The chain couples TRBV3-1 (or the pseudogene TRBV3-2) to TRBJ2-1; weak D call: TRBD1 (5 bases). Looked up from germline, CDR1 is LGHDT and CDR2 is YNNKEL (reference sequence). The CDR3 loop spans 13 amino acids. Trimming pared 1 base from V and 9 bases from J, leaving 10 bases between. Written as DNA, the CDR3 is TGTGCCAGCAGCCAAGTCAGGGCCAGTGAGCAGTTCTTC. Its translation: CASSQVRASEQFF.

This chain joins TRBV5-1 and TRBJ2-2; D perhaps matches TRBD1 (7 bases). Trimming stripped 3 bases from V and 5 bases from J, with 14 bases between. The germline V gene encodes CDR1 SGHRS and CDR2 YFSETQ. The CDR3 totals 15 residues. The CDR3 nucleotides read TGCGCCAGCAGCTCGTTGTCAGGGGGGACCGGGGAGCTGTTTTTT. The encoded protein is CASSSLSGGTGELFF.

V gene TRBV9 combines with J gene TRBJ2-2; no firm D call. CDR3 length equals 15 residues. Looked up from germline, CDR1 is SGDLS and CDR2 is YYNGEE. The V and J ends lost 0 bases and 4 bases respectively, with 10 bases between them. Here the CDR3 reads CASSVGQAATGELFF. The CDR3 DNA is TGTGCCAGCAGCGTAGGGCAGGCGGCCACCGGGGAGCTGTTTTTT. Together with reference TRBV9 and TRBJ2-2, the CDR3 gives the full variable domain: DSGVTQTPKHLITATGQRVTLRCSPRSGDLSVYWYQQSLDQGLQFLIQYYNGEERAKGNILERFSAQQFPDLHSELNLSSLELGDSALYFCASSVGQAATGELFFGEGSRLTVL.

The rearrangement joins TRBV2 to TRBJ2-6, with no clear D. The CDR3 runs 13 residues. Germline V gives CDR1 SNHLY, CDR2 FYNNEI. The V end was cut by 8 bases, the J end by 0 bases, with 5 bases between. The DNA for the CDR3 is TGTGCCAGCGGGCGCTCTGGGGCCAACGTCCTGACTTTC. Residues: CASGRSGANVLTF.

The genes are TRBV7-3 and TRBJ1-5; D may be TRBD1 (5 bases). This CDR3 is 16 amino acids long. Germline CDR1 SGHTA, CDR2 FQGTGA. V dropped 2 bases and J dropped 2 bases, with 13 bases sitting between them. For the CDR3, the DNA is TGTGCCAGCAGCTTAGGGGCAGCTTGCCGCAATCAGCCCCAGCATTTT. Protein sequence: CASSLGAACRNQPQHF.